A single sample is the source of the 5 T cell receptor beta chains below, sequenced in a study of T cell repertoires in cytomegalovirus infection (dated by TCRdb to between 2018 and 2021). Sequencing was carried out with an Illumina HiSeq 1500. TCRdb reprocessing: public reads trimmed at Q25 with fastp, clones called with MiXCR, in-frame beta chains kept. Every distinct CDR3 protein forms one entry, paired with its most common genes and DNA. For this sample the table gives about 150,000 distinct CDR3 sequences, of which roughly a quarter were detected only once. The ten biggest clones cover approximately 11% of the sample. The sequenced sample consisted of PBMCs. These receptors were obtained from a human donor in good health (CMV status not recorded). Some clones in this sample may be carry-over from other donors' samples.

V and J are TRBV7-9 and TRBJ2-2; the D is unclear. V was pared by 4 bases and J by 0 bases, with 12 bases between. There are 16 residues in the CDR3. Germline CDR1 is SEHNR and CDR2 is FQNEAQ (reference sequence). The CDR3 sequence is CASSSYVGANTGELFF. The CDR3 DNA reads TGTGCCAGCAGCTCGTACGTAGGTGCGAACACCGGGGAGCTGTTTTTT.

This clonotype was detected many times. The chain is built from TRBV7-2 and TRBJ1-1; TRBD1 matches 7 bases. V trimming: 1 base; J trimming: 0 bases; junction bases outside the gene matches: 2. The length of the CDR3 is 15 residues. Germline CDR1 is SGHTA and CDR2 is FQGNSA. CDR3 sequence (DNA): TGTGCCAGCAGCTTAGTTACAGGGGTGAACACTGAAGCTTTCTTT. It translates to CASSLVTGVNTEAFF.

This clonotype has a count of ten or more. V is TRBV7-2 and J is TRBJ2-7; D is uncertain. The germline gives CDR1 SGHTA, CDR2 FQGNSA. With 4 bases removed from V and 2 bases from J, the gap between germline ends came to 12 bases. The CDR3 is 14 residues long. CDR3 region: CASSSYAPPYEQYF. In DNA, the CDR3 is TGTGCCAGCAGCTCCTATGCTCCTCCCTACGAGCAGTACTTC.

This clonotype has at least ten counts. The rearrangement uses TRBV28 and TRBJ2-1; 8 nucleotides line up with TRBD2. Trimming at V came to 3 bases and at J to 8 bases, leaving 12 bases not matched to a gene. Germline assignment: CDR1 MDHEN and CDR2 SYDVKM. This CDR3 is built from 16 residues. The CDR3 here is CASSFAAGDRTDEQFF. In DNA form, the CDR3 reads TGTGCCAGCAGTTTTGCAGCGGGAGACAGAACAGATGAGCAGTTCTTC.

This clonotype is deemed medium-sized. The chain uses TRBV11-2 and TRBJ2-2; D unresolved. The V end was cut by 4 bases, the J end by 7 bases, with 7 bases between. CDR1 and CDR2 from the germline V gene are SGHAT and FQNNGV. The CDR3 is 12 amino acids. CDR3 in DNA: TGTGCCAGCAGCTCAGGTGGCGGGGAGCTGTTTTTT. It codes for CASSSGGGELFF.